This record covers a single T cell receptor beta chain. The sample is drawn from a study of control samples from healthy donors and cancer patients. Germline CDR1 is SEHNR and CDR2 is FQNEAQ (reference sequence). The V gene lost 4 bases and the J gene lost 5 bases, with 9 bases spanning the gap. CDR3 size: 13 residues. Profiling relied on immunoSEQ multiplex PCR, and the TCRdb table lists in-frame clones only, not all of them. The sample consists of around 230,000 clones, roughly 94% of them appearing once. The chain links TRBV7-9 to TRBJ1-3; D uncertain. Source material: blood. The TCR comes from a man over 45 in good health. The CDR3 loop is CASSSQGRNTIYF. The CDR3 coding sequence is TGTGCCAGCAGCTCTCAAGGTAGAAACACCATATATTTT.